This TCR beta chain was obtained from a study of cytomegalovirus exposure and HLA in healthy donors (dated by TCRdb to 2015 to 2018). A note on the overall study: An earlier analysis of roughly 570 of the donors reported roughly 300 Gb of sequence data and about 120 million unique TCR beta sequences obtained from approximately 180 million T cells. About 320 gigabases of sequencing data and 78 million or so unique TCR sequences were included in an early release covering under 650 HLA-typed donors. Among the roughly 380 genotyped donors, around 81% belonged to the genetic ancestry cluster associated with self-reported Caucasian donors. The study was designed to test whether signatures of past pathogen exposure could be identified by cataloging public T cell receptors. The study used immunosequencing to profile the T cell repertoires of approximately 630 subjects and linked those repertoires to cytomegalovirus serostatus. A separate validation cohort of some 130 different subjects was used in addition to the approximately 610-subject first cohort. High-throughput TCR immunosequencing, statistical association of individual TCRs with disease status, and machine learning were combined to predict cytomegalovirus infection status. A later analysis re-examined previously published TCR beta repertoires from hundreds of donors and added high-resolution HLA genotyping to investigate patterns of TCR occurrence. Rather than using new phenotypic data, the later analysis identified candidate immune exposures from TCR beta sequences and from how often those sequences occurred across donors. An earlier analysis of some 600 of the donors applied high-throughput TCR beta sequencing to assess whether each TCR beta V gene segment acted as functional or pseudogenic. Donor age, sex, ethnicity and CMV serostatus were compiled together with the repertoire data. Genome-wide SNP genotypes for about 60% of the roughly 670 donors were used in a later genetic analysis, which treated that subset as a discovery cohort. Every repertoire in the discovery cohort had been generated on one and the same sequencing platform. Both class I and class II loci were covered by HLA typing, at four-digit resolution. Typing coverage varied by locus: roughly 629-640 donors for A, B, C, DRB1 and DQB1; roughly 520 for DQA1; 606 for DPA1; approximately 490 for DPB1. Because of strong linkage in the cohort, a few DR-DQ haplotypes were treated as single units for association and clustering. On average, 235,054 unique TCR beta nucleotide sequences were sequenced per donor among about 400 genotyped donors of the cohort, with about 17% of those sequences being non-productive. Broad study findings and their caveats: In a later analysis, HLA-associated TCR beta chains showed more clonal expansion and lower generation probabilities than non-associated chains that were equally common. Three of the identified cytomegalovirus-associated TCR beta chains were confirmed in vitro to be specific for cytomegalovirus antigens. A later analysis reported that several top co-occurrence clusters appeared linked to parvovirus B19, influenza, CMV and Epstein-Barr virus. While some public TCRs were present in many individuals, most TCR sequences turned up only very rarely across donors. In an earlier analysis of about 600 of the donors, most TCR beta V segments appeared in productive rearrangements about 90% or about 30% of the time, broadly matching IMGT annotations. Because HLA typing was unavailable for some donors at each locus, only the typed subset was used in association tests. In both the original and validation cohorts, the classifier was reported to diagnose cytomegalovirus status with high specificity and sensitivity. The only immune exposure information available for the cohort was CMV serostatus. In a later genetic analysis, a missense DCLRE1C variant was associated with V-gene and J-gene trimming of TCR beta chains, and the association was replicated in an independent cohort. According to a later analysis, TCR association rates differed among HLA loci, with DRB1 alleles showing the most associated TCRs and HLA-C alleles showing the fewest. The authors suggested that the approach could potentially be extended to other disease states and immunological phenotypes. The study listed 150 to 200 TCR beta chains as associated with cytomegalovirus. In a later genetic analysis, fewer N-insertions in productive TCRs were reported among donors in an Asian-associated ancestry cluster than the approximately 630-donor mean. A cluster of highly shared sequence variants was judged likely to represent a technical artifact of the sequencing pipeline. In a later analysis, most CMV-associated TCR beta chains were found to appear HLA-restricted, with HLA associations seemingly driven largely by CMV exposure. Because counts were too low, seventeen rarely observed V segments, including chromosome 9 orphons, were left out of the earlier analysis of about 500 of the donors. Because the 87-base-pair reads could not distinguish some IMGT-functional V segments, including TRBV6-2 and TRBV6-3, those segments were excluded. The presence/absence analyses assumed that sequencing depth was roughly uniform across donors, and that assumption may not be true. A further reported finding was that TCR beta sequences accurately predicted the HLA-A and HLA-B alleles for most subjects in the first cohort. Linkage disequilibrium might explain the correlated functional status among segregating V segments, but an unknown experimental factor could not be excluded. Only TCR beta chains were sequenced in this cohort, and the absence of alpha or paired-chain data limited detectable features. At a false discovery rate of 0.05, a later analysis linked about 17,000 TCR beta sequences to specific HLA alleles. Assigning TCR associations to individual alleles was difficult when HLA alleles, especially DR and DQ, strongly co-occurred.

Worth noting for this clone: There is no known antigen for this receptor. One base away there is no much larger clone; base qualities are not given.

The cohort comprised 670 or so healthy bone marrow donors. Cohort members were all nominally healthy when sampled, although unrecorded immune exposures were likely present. The donor was CMV seropositive and was included in the group of around 300 seropositive cohort members. Each donor provided a peripheral blood sample, and peripheral blood mononuclear cells were used for TCR beta sequencing. Genomic DNA was extracted from the blood cell samples with the Qiagen DNeasy Blood Extraction Kit. From cysteine to phenylalanine, the CDR3 is 14 amino acids long. The sequence is cut down to CDR3 DNA, 42 bases in frame from base 1. V has 7 bases trimmed and J has 2 bases trimmed; junction bases matching no gene number 8. The germline V gene (reference sequence) sets CDR1 to GTSNPN and CDR2 to SVGIG. Library prep was done by the immunoSEQ multiplex PCR assay. For the multiplex PCR, a mixture combining 60 forward primers for TCR Vbeta segments and 13 reverse primers for TCR Jbeta segments was used. A multiplex PCR assay on genomic DNA amplified the CDR3 region of rearranged TCR beta genes. The amplified TCR beta libraries were sequenced on the Illumina HiSeq System as 87-base-pair reads. In the authors' own workflow: In a later analysis, tens of millions of unique TCR beta chains were counted across the 690 or so repertoires, and about 9.9 million of these chains were shared by at least two donors. Raw reads were error-corrected and collapsed into unique sequences by a nearest-neighbor algorithm in which closely related sequences were merged to remove PCR and sequencing errors. V, D and J gene segments were assigned by aligning CDR3 sequences to IMGT reference sequences. For a sequence to be retained, a match of at least six nucleotides to both a V gene segment and a J gene segment was required. A rearrangement counted as productive if the CDR3 had no stop codons and remained in frame with V and J, and every other rearrangement counted as non-productive. Following IMGT convention, CDR3 was defined as the stretch from the second conserved V-encoded cysteine to the conserved J-encoded phenylalanine. In an earlier analysis of approximately 500 of the donors, sequences lacking an unambiguous match to a single V gene segment were excluded. An earlier analysis of almost 600 of the donors classified V segments as functional when productive rearrangements were above 56.7% and as segregating when the standard deviation between donors was above 5%. To diagnose cytomegalovirus status from the catalog of TCR beta chain sequences, a statistical classification framework was built. V and J gene assignment, in a later analysis, came from comparing TCR nucleotide sequences with IMGT/GENE-DB human TR gene sequences. A later analysis assigned CDR3 sequences and most-parsimonious VDJ recombination scenarios with the TCRdist pipeline. In a later analysis, every TCR beta chain was defined by the combination of its CDR3 amino acid sequence and its V-gene family, and reads without a unique V-gene family were dropped. As a way to deal with suspected cross-contamination and a sequencing artifact, a later analysis dropped over 550 nucleotide sequences that were highly shared and had low generation probability. A later analysis calculated a clonal expansion index for each public chain from normalized within-repertoire ranks of inferred template counts. In a later analysis, generation probabilities were computed using a VDJ recombination model fitted to out-of-frame rearrangements, and the results were checked against IGoR. In a later analysis, hypergeometric tests were used to score TCR-TCR, TCR-HLA and TCR-CMV co-occurrence, with a repertoire-size bias correction applied to TCR pairs. A later analysis estimated false discovery rates by permuting HLA or CMV assignments 20 times. In a later analysis, co-occurring TCRs were grouped using DBSCAN, with TCRdist sequence similarity added in when clustering inside HLA-allele-positive subsets. Repertoires with fewer than 30,000 or more than 120,000 public chains were left out of co-occurrence clustering, as were five repertoires with anomalous nucleotide sharing. Drawn from immuneACCESS, this table holds only the in-frame rearrangements with V and J called that TCRdb kept. Clones are partly lost; checked studies trace under half to an unresolved V gene and leave the rest unexplained. V, J and clone size are those of that table, while D and trimming were read from the DNA. Within this sample are some 100,000 clones, with about 68% of them counted one time only. In total, the top ten clones hold around 14% of the sample.

This TCR derives from a male donor in good health and CMV-seropositive. The chain uses TRBV30 and TRBJ1-3; a stretch of 7 junction bases matches TRBD1. Sequenced input: PBMCs. The CDR3 sequence is CAFTGARAGNTIYF. DNA sequence: TGTGCCTTTACAGGGGCAAGGGCTGGAAACACCATATATTTT.